The next 2 T cell receptor beta chains were all read from a single sample in a study of T cells in Graves' hyperthyroidism and ophthalmopathy. Authors of the study amplified TCR beta CDR3 regions from RNA transcripts. The HTBI primer set drove a first-round RT-PCR of the TCR CDR3. One entry per CDR3 protein, called by TCRdb with MiXCR from the multiplex PCR reads. In the table there are over 300,000 distinct CDR3 sequences, roughly 13% of which are singletons. The sample comprised blood. The source of these receptors is a woman aged 55-70 years with Graves' hyperthyroidism.

This clonotype was seen a few times. The rearrangement links TRBV2 to TRBJ1-4; 7 nucleotides align to TRBD1. CDR3 length: 15 residues. Unmatched junction bases numbered 7, after V lost 2 bases and J lost 7 bases. From germline, CDR1 is SNHLY and CDR2 FYNNEI. The CDR3 protein is CASSESRGWAEKLFF. The CDR3 DNA follows: TGTGCCAGCAGTGAATCCAGGGGGTGGGCTGAAAAACTGTTTTTT.

The chain couples TRBV18 to TRBJ1-1; D gene unclear. V was cut by 8 bases and J by 3 bases, with 13 bases left in between. Germline values: CDR1 KGHSH, CDR2 LQKENI. The CDR3 runs to 13 residues. The CDR3: CASALGRHTEAFF. In DNA form, the CDR3 reads TGTGCCAGCGCACTAGGGCGGCACACTGAAGCTTTCTTT.